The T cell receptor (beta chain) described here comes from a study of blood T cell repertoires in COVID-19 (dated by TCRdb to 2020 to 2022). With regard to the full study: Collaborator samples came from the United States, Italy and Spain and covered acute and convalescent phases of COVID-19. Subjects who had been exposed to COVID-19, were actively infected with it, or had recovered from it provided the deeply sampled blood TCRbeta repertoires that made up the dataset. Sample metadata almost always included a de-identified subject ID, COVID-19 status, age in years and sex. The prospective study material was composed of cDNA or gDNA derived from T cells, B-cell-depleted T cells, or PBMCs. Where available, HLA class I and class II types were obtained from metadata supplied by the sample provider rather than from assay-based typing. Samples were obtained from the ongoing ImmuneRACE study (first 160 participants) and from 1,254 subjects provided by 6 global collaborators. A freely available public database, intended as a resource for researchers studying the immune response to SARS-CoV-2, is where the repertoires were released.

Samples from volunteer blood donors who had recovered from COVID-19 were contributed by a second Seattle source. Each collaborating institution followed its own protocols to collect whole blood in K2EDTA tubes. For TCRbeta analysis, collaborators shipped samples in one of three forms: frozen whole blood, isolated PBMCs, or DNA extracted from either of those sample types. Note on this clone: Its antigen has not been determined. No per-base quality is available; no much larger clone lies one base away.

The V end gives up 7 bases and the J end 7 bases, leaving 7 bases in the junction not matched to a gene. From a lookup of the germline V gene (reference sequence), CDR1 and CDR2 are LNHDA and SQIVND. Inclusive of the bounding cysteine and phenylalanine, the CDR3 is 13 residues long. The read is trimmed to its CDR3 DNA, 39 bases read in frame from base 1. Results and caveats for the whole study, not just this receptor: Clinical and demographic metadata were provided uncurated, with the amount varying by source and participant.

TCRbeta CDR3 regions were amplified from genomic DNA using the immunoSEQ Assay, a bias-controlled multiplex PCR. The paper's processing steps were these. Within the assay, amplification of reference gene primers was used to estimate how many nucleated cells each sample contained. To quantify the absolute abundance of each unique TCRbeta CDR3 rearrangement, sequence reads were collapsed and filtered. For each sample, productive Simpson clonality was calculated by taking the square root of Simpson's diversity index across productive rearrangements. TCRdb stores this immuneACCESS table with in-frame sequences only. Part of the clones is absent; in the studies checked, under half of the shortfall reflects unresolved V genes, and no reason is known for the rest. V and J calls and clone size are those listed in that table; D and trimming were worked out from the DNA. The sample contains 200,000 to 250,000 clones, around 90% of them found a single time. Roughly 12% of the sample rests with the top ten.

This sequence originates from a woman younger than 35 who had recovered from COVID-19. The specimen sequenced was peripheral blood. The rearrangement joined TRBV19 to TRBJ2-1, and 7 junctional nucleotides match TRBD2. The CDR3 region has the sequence CASTTPSGNEQFF. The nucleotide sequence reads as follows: TGTGCCAGTACTACCCCTAGCGGAAATGAGCAGTTCTTC.